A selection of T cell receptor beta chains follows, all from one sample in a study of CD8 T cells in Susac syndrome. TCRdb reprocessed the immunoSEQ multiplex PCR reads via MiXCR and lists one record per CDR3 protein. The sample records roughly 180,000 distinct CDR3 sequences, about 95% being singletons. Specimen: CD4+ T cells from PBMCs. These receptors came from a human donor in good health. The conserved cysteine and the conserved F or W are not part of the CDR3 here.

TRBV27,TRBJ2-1,ASRVISNNEQF
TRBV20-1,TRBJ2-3,SAGGSGLAETTDTQY
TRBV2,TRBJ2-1,ASSPRPIEQF
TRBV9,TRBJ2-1,ASSVGDYNEQF
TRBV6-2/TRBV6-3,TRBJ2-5,ASSRTGGATD
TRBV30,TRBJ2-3,AWNSLTDTQY
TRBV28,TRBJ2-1,ASSTAGHSAIEQF
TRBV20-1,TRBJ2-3,SAGGGSGNPDTQY
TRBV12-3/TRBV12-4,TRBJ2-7,ASRRADTYEQY
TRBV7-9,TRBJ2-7,ASSLAAPSGSYEQY
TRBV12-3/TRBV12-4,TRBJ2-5,ASSPGEMETQY
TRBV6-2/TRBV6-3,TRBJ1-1,ASSIYTGDTEAF
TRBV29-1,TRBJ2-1,SVDRGSHNEQF
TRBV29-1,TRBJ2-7,SVVTSGTYEQY
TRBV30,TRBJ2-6,ASQGSGANVLT
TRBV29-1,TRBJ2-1,SVVRTSGAKQF
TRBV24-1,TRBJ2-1,ATSDPGEEQF
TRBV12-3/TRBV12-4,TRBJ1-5,ASSSTAGFQPQH
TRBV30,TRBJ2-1,AWSAPGQGVLRQF
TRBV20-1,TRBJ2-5,SARDFRDSYSPRETQY
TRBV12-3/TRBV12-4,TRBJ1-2,ASRATGDPTHYGYT
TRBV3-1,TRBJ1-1,ASSHYTEAF
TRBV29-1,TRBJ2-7,SVEPGRREQY
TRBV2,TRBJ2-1,ASRTGGSSYNEQF
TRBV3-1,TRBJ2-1,ASSQAGTGTYNEQF
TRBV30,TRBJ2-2,AWSSGTGELF
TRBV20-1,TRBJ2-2,SAATKSNTGELF
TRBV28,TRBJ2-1,ASSFNTGYNEQF
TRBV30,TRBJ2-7,AWSVRGRGRYEQY
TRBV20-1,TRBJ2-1,SARRYPTYNEQF
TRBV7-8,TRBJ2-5,ASSQRLAESGIQY
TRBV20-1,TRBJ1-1,SAPRSDAEAF
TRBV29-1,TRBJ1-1,SASNMNTEAF
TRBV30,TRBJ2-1,AWSGSRTTYNEQF
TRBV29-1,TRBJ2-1,SVDTTNGRTNEQF
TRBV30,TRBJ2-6,ARDRGSYSGANVLT
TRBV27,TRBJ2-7,ASSLSRRGSGSSYEQY
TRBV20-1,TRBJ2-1,SAGTNEQF
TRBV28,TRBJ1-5,ASSTTSPGLFQH
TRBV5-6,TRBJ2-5,ASSLRAGGRETQY
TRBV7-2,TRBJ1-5,ASTTGPFNQPQH
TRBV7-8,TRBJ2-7,ASSLGDLPSYEQY
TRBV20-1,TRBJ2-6,SATPGGANVLT
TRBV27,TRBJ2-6,ASSLSPGFPGANVLT
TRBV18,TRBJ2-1,ASSPGSPSNNEQF
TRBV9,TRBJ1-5,ASSVGGGNQPQH
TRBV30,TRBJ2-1,AWNAGAAEQF
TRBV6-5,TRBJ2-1,ASSPGLAGAEQF
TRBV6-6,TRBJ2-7,ASSSPDRPYEQY
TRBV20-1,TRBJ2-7,SASRVNEQY
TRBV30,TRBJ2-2,AWGRAGELF
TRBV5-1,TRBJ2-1,ASSLLVGNEQF
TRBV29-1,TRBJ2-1,SVAGVLYNEQF
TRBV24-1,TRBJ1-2,ATSDPDNYGYT
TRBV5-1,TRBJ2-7,ASSSREGAMEQY